Presented here are 17 T cell receptor beta chains from one specimen sequenced in a study of post-analysis software for immune sequencing data. Regarding the study as a whole: Five TRBV segments (TRBV5-6, TRBV5-1 and TRBV20-1 among them) occurred more frequently in patients than in controls.

No antigens are known for them. TCR beta cDNA libraries included unique molecular identifiers. TCRdb re-analysed the PCR reads in MiXCR, keeping a single row per CDR3 protein. This table has 170,000 or so distinct CDR3 sequences, roughly 30% appearing once. Material: blood. All receptors come from a girl aged 5-17 years with multiple sclerosis.

The genes are TRBV27 and TRBJ2-7, with D possibly matching TRBD1 (6 bases). The CDR3 has 14 amino acids. V lost 6 bases, J lost 6 bases, and 18 bases lay in between. The germline V gene has CDR1 MNHEY and CDR2 SMNVEV (reference sequence). CDR3 loop: CASSPLARGFEQYF. The CDR3 coding sequence is TGTGCCAGCAGCCCACTCGCCAGGGGCTTCGAGCAGTACTTC.

For this clonotype: A much larger clonotype is one base distant, so this may be a read error. The chain links TRBV5-1 to TRBJ2-1; either TRBD1 or TRBD2 may supply D (5 bases each). V shed 0 bases and J shed 6 bases, with 13 bases lying between them. The germline CDR1 and CDR2 sequences are SGHRS and YFSETQ. The CDR3 runs 15 residues. This chain's CDR3 is CASSLVGDLSNEQFF. CDR3 DNA: TGCGCCAGCAGCTTGGTGGGGGACCTTTCCAATGAGCAGTTCTTC.

This clonotype came up many times. The J gene is TRBJ2-7, the V gene TRBV7-8, with 11 bases identical to TRBD2. After removal of 5 bases from V and 5 bases from J, the junction contained 8 bases not matched to a gene. The CDR3 spans 15 residues. Per germline, CDR1 SGHVS and CDR2 FQNEAQ. The CDR3 DNA reads as TGTGCCAGCAGCCCAATGACTAGCGGGAAGGACGAGCAGTACTTC. Translating gives CASSPMTSGKDEQYF.

The V gene is TRBV12-3 or TRBV12-4, the J gene TRBJ2-1, with 9 bases identical to TRBD1. TRBJ2-7 matches the DNA end more closely, so the J call is doubtful. CDR3 length: 13 residues. CDR3 sequence (DNA): TGTGCCAGCAGCCCTACAGGGGGCAATGAGCAGTACTTC. Protein product: CASSPTGGNEQYF.

This chain joins TRBV5-1 and TRBJ1-2, with D unresolved. V was cut by 0 bases and J by 8 bases, with 14 bases left in between. The length of the CDR3 is 14 residues. Germline V gives CDR1 SGHRS, CDR2 YFSETQ. CDR3 coding DNA: TGCGCCAGCAGCTTGGCGTCCTCAACGAGGGGCTACACCTTC. It specifies CASSLASSTRGYTF.

As to this clonotype: This may be a read error: a much more frequent sequence differs by one nucleotide. The rearrangement joins TRBV10-3 to TRBJ2-7, with D maybe TRBD2 (5 bases). CDR3 length equals 11 residues. Trimming took off 4 bases at V and 7 bases at J, with 8 bases between the two ends. CDR1 is ENHRY, CDR2 SYGVKD, per germline. This CDR3 is CAISGENEQYF. The CDR3 region has the DNA TGTGCCATCAGTGGGGAGAATGAGCAGTACTTC.

A note on this clonotype: A junction end diverges from the germline sequence, so it may reflect a read error. This chain joins TRBV13 and TRBJ2-1; the D is unclear. With the DNA end fitting TRBJ2-7 better, the J assignment may be wrong. The CDR3 sequence is 12 residues long. Germline lookup yields CDR1 PRHDT and CDR2 FYEKMQ (reference sequence). CDR3 sequence reads: CASTLLSNEQYF. DNA for the CDR3: TGTGCCAGCACCTTACTAAGCAATGAGCAGTACTTC.

This clonotype is termed medium-sized. For the CDR3, the DNA is TGCAGTGCTAGATTAGGGGGAAAGGGGGATCAGCCCCAGCATTTT. Translated, it gives CSARLGGKGDQPQHF. The rearrangement joins TRBV20-1 to TRBJ1-5, with a weak D call TRBD1 (6 bases). This CDR3 region has 15 residues. V was clipped by 2 bases and J by 5 bases, with 16 bases between them. CDR1 DFQATT and CDR2 SNEGSKA come from the germline V gene (reference sequence).

This clonotype came up a few times. The chain is built from TRBV6-5 and TRBJ1-3; tentative D call: TRBD1 (6 bases). Trimming removed 6 bases at V and 2 bases at J, with 14 bases between. CDR3 length: 15 residues. Germline V gene data show CDR1 as MNHEY and CDR2 as SVGAGI. The CDR3 bases are TGTGCCAGCAGCCTGGACAGCGTCCCTGGAAACACCATATATTTT. It is translated as CASSLDSVPGNTIYF.

This clonotype was counted many times. The chain joins TRBV20-1 to TRBJ2-1; unclear D gene. From germline, CDR1 is DFQATT and CDR2 SNEGSKA (reference sequence). V dropped 1 base and J dropped 12 bases, with 25 bases sitting between them. CDR3 length: 16 residues. The CDR3 DNA sequence: TGCAGTGCTAGAGGGATTGGGTCAATCAAGTCTTTTGGGCAGTTCTTC. Residues: CSARGIGSIKSFGQFF.

For this clonotype: This likely comes from a read error, as the CDR3 has no conserved phenylalanine or tryptophan at its end. The rearrangement uses TRBV5-1 and TRBJ2-3; 10 positions agree with TRBD1. Germline V gives CDR1 SGHRS, CDR2 YFSETQ. Unmatched junction bases numbered 17, after V lost 7 bases and J lost 3 bases. The CDR3 is 18 amino acids. CDR3 sequence (DNA): TGCGCCAGCGCTACGGGACAGGGGTTTTCTGGTTCTACAGATACGCAGTATTGT. It translates to CASATGQGFSGSTDTQYC.

This clonotype appeared many times. The V gene is TRBV4-2, the J gene TRBJ2-5, with unresolved D. The germline V gene has CDR1 LGHNA and CDR2 YNFKEQ. The CDR3 consists of 15 residues. V was shortened by 4 bases and J by 2 bases, with 14 bases between the two germline ends. CDR3 protein: CASSLEAATQETQYF. The DNA for the CDR3 is TGTGCCAGCAGCCTAGAGGCGGCGACTCAAGAGACCCAGTACTTC.

This clonotype was seen many times. The chain links TRBV6-1 to TRBJ2-7; no clear D gene. Germline CDR1 is MNHNS and CDR2 is SASEGT. The CDR3 loop spans 13 amino acids. Between the trimmed V and J ends, which lost 1 base and 3 bases, there was a span of 7 bases. Written as DNA, the CDR3 is TGTGCCAGCAGTGAAGTCGGTCTCTACGAGCAGTACTTC. This sequence encodes CASSEVGLYEQYF.

This clonotype was picked up a small number of times. The CDR3 coding sequence is TGTGCCAGCAGCTCGCGTTACTGGACCAACCCGCCCGAGCAGTACTTC. Amino acids: CASSSRYWTNPPEQYF. This rearrangement joins TRBV5-6 to TRBJ2-7; D is ambiguous. Deletions cut 3 bases from V and 6 bases from J, with 22 bases between. CDR3 length equals 16 residues. CDR1 is SGHDT, CDR2 YYEEEE, per germline. The variable domain in full, completed from reference TRBV5-6 and TRBJ2-7, reads DAGVTQSPTHLIKTRGQQVTLRCSPKSGHDTVSWYQQALGQGPQFIFQYYEEEERQRGNFPDRFSGHQFPNYSSELNVNALLLGDSALYLCASSSRYWTNPPEQYFGPGTRLTVT.

This clonotype appeared a few times. This sequence joins TRBV5-1 and TRBJ2-1; 10 nucleotides match TRBD2. V lost 0 bases to trimming and J lost 0 bases; unmatched junction nucleotides: 3. Germline V gene lookup returns CDR1 SGHRS and CDR2 YFSETQ. There are 17 residues in the CDR3. CDR3 DNA: TGCGCCAGCAGCTTGGATAGCGGGAGGAACTCCTACAATGAGCAGTTCTTC. Its protein is CASSLDSGRNSYNEQFF.

This clonotype was detected many times. The chain has TRBV20-1 and TRBJ2-7; the D is unclear. The V and J ends lost 0 bases and 3 bases respectively, with 15 bases between them. The CDR3 totals 15 residues. The germline V gene encodes CDR1 DFQATT and CDR2 SNEGSKA (reference sequence). The CDR3 DNA reads TGCAGTGCTAGAGATGGGGTAAGGCCCGTCTACGAGCAGTACTTC. Translated, it gives CSARDGVRPVYEQYF.

The genes are TRBV7-2 and TRBJ1-3, with a weak D call TRBD1 (5 bases). The CDR3 extends over 15 amino acids. Germline lookup yields CDR1 SGHTA and CDR2 FQGNSA. V lost 3 bases and J lost 0, with 9 bases in between. The CDR3: CASSFRGVSGNTIYF. DNA of the CDR3: TGTGCCAGCAGCTTCAGAGGGGTCTCTGGAAACACCATATATTTT.